A selection of T cell receptor beta chains follows, all from one sample in a study of glioma-infiltrating T cells. TCRdb recomputed calls from the multiplex PCR reads with MiXCR, one row per CDR3 protein. The table lists under 200,000 distinct CDR3 sequences, around 40% of them singletons. The sequenced sample consisted of glioma tissue, nonneoplastic brain tissue, or PBMCs (not recorded which). Receptor source: a human donor with low-grade glioma or glioblastoma, undergoing nonglioma brain surgery, or in good health (not recorded which). Both conserved end residues are part of each CDR3. The D gene is left open where the match is weak. Some rows have no size entry. The others give once, few or many, or a class for an expanded clone.

D: NA
size: NA
V: TRBV19
J: TRBJ2-7
DNA: TGTGCCAGTAGTATAGGTGCAGGGATGGACGAGCAGTACTTC
CDR3: CASSIGAGMDEQYF

D: TRBD1
size: NA
V: TRBV7-2
J: TRBJ2-7
DNA: TGTGCCAGCAGCTTACCGGGACAGGGGGACCAGCAGTACTTC
CDR3: CASSLPGQGDQQYF

D: NA
size: NA
V: TRBV29-1
J: TRBJ1-1
DNA: TGCAGCGTACGGAAGGACGTGAACACTGAAGCTTTCTTT
CDR3: CSVRKDVNTEAFF

D: TRBD1
size: NA
V: TRBV6-1
J: TRBJ1-2
DNA: TGTGCCAGCTCCAGGGGGACATATGGCCACACCTTC
CDR3: CASSRGTYGHTF

D: NA
size: few
V: TRBV19
J: TRBJ2-1
DNA: TGTGCCAGTAGTATCAATAGGGAGTACAATGAGCAGTTCTTC
CDR3: CASSINREYNEQFF

D: NA
size: few
V: TRBV4-1
J: TRBJ2-1
DNA: TGCGCCAGCAGCCAACCTGACAGCCCCAATGAGCAGTTCTTC
CDR3: CASSQPDSPNEQFF

D: NA
size: NA
V: TRBV18
J: TRBJ1-2
DNA: TGTGCCAGCTCAGGGGAACAGCATGCAGGCTACACCTTC
CDR3: CASSGEQHAGYTF

D: NA
size: many
V: TRBV27
J: TRBJ1-1
DNA: TGTGCCAGCAGTTTTGCCCAGAACACTGAAGCTTTCTTT
CDR3: CASSFAQNTEAFF

D: NA
size: many
V: TRBV7-2
J: TRBJ1-6
DNA: TGTGCCAGCAGCTTAATTGGTTCACCCCTCCACTTT
CDR3: CASSLIGSPLHF

D: NA
size: many
V: TRBV6-1
J: TRBJ1-5
DNA: TGTGCCAGCAGTGACCGGGTCCAGCCCCAGCATTTT
CDR3: CASSDRVQPQHF

D: NA
size: few
V: TRBV7-9
J: TRBJ2-1
DNA: TGTGCCAGCAGCCCACCCATTTCAGATTCCCTGACGTTCTTC
CDR3: CASSPPISDSLTFF

D: TRBD2
size: NA
V: TRBV28
J: TRBJ2-3
DNA: TGTGCCAGACGAGGGACTAGCGGGACTTACCCAGGTACGCAGTATTTT
CDR3: CARRGTSGTYPGTQYF

D: TRBD2
size: NA
V: TRBV2
J: TRBJ2-5
DNA: TGTGCCAGCAGTGAACTACTAGCGGGAGTTGAGACCCAGTACTTC
CDR3: CASSELLAGVETQYF

D: TRBD2
size: NA
V: TRBV5-1
J: TRBJ2-1
DNA: TGCGCCAGCAGCTTGGGAGGTAGCGGGAGCGCGGGAAAGCAGTTCTTC
CDR3: CASSLGGSGSAGKQFF

D: TRBD2
size: NA
V: TRBV5-5
J: TRBJ2-5
DNA: TGTGCCAGCACCTATAGCGGGAGAGGGGAGACCCAGTACTTC
CDR3: CASTYSGRGETQYF

D: TRBD1
size: NA
V: TRBV9
J: TRBJ1-1
DNA: TGTGCCAGCAGCGAAGACAGGGGGACGAACACTAAAGCCTTCTTT
CDR3: CASSEDRGTNTKAFF

D: TRBD1
size: NA
V: TRBV4-1
J: TRBJ1-2
DNA: TGCGCCAGCAGCCAAGAAGGTACGACAGGGGTTCAGGGCTACACCTTC
CDR3: CASSQEGTTGVQGYTF

D: NA
size: NA
V: TRBV2
J: TRBJ1-3
DNA: TGTGCCAGCAGTGAAGCGCGTCTTGGGGTCTTCGGGGGCCTATCTGGAAACACCATATATTTT
CDR3: CASSEARLGVFGGLSGNTIYF

D: NA
size: many
V: TRBV6-1
J: TRBJ1-1
DNA: TGTGCCAGCCGACTTCGCGGAGGAGGGACTGAAGCTTTCTTT
CDR3: CASRLRGGGTEAFF

D: NA
size: many
V: TRBV7-2
J: TRBJ2-3
DNA: TGTGCCAGCAGCTTATACAAGCGGAACACAGATACGCAGTATTTT
CDR3: CASSLYKRNTDTQYF

D: TRBD2
size: once
V: TRBV28
J: TRBJ2-3
DNA: TGTGCCAGCAGTTCCTTACTAGCGGAGGCGGGCACAGATACGCAGTATTTT
CDR3: CASSSLLAEAGTDTQYF

D: NA
size: once
V: TRBV3-1
J: TRBJ2-1
DNA: TGTGCCAGCCCCCGGAGAGACATTGACTACAATGAGAAGTTCTTC
CDR3: CASPRRDIDYNEKFF

D: NA
size: few
V: TRBV2
J: TRBJ2-3
DNA: TGTGCCAGCAGGGATAGGCTCCACACAGATACGCAGTATTTT
CDR3: CASRDRLHTDTQYF

D: NA
size: NA
V: TRBV20-1
J: TRBJ1-5
DNA: TGCAGTGCTCCAGGTTCTAAGCCCCAGCATTTT
CDR3: CSAPGSKPQHF

D: NA
size: many
V: TRBV7-8
J: TRBJ2-1
DNA: TGTGCCAGCAGAGGATACAATGAGCAGTTCTTC
CDR3: CASRGYNEQFF

D: NA
size: many
V: TRBV20-1
J: TRBJ1-1
DNA: TGCAGTGCTACCCAGGGAACCATGAACACTGAAGCTTTCTTT
CDR3: CSATQGTMNTEAFF

D: NA
size: NA
V: TRBV3-1
J: TRBJ2-1
DNA: TGTGCCAGCAGCCCCCGCCGGGTAAGCAATGAGCAGTTCTTC
CDR3: CASSPRRVSNEQFF

D: NA
size: many
V: TRBV6-6
J: TRBJ2-2
DNA: TGTGCCAGCAGTTACTCGAAAACCACCGGGGAGCTGTTTTTT
CDR3: CASSYSKTTGELFF

D: NA
size: many
V: TRBV28
J: TRBJ2-3
DNA: TGTGCCAGCAGTAAAACCGGGGGCCCTATTTTT
CDR3: CASSKTGGPIF

D: NA
size: NA
V: TRBV4-2
J: TRBJ1-1
DNA: TGTGCCAGCCAAGCTGAAGGGCACGGGAACACTGAAGCTTTCTTT
CDR3: CASQAEGHGNTEAFF

D: NA
size: NA
V: TRBV20-1
J: TRBJ1-3
DNA: TGCAGTGCTTCATCAGGGGAAAACACAATATATTTT
CDR3: CSASSGENTIYF

D: TRBD1
size: NA
V: TRBV7-2
J: TRBJ2-7
DNA: TGTGCCAGAAGCTTAGCGCTCCAGGGGGAGATCTACGAGCAGTACTTC
CDR3: CARSLALQGEIYEQYF

D: NA
size: NA
V: TRBV19
J: TRBJ2-1
DNA: TGTGCCAGTTTATCATTCCCCTACAATGAGCAGTTCTTC
CDR3: CASLSFPYNEQFF

D: NA
size: NA
V: TRBV19
J: TRBJ1-1
DNA: TGTGCCAGTATCTTGAAACAGTGGCTCACTGAAGCTTTCTTT
CDR3: CASILKQWLTEAFF

D: NA
size: NA
V: TRBV27
J: TRBJ1-1
DNA: TGTGCCAGCAGCCCTTACTTGTCCACTGAAGCTTTCTTT
CDR3: CASSPYLSTEAFF

D: NA
size: once
V: TRBV28
J: TRBJ2-5
DNA: TGTGCCAGCAGTACCCCCCTAGCCAGGGTAGCGTACTTC
CDR3: CASSTPLARVAYF

D: NA
size: NA
V: TRBV6-4
J: TRBJ2-3
DNA: TGTGCCAGCAGTCGGGACCCTACCGGGGCAGATACGCAGTATTTT
CDR3: CASSRDPTGADTQYF

D: NA
size: NA
V: TRBV11-2
J: TRBJ1-2
DNA: TGTGCCAGCAGTTTAACCTTCATCCGGGGGGATGGCTACACCTTC
CDR3: CASSLTFIRGDGYTF

D: NA
size: NA
V: TRBV5-1
J: TRBJ2-6
DNA: TGCGCCAGCAGCTTGTTGAATCCACCCGGGGCCAACGTCCTGACTTTC
CDR3: CASSLLNPPGANVLTF

D: NA
size: many
V: TRBV20-1
J: TRBJ2-3
DNA: TGCAGTGCTAGACTCAGACAGAAGATAACAGATACGCAGTATTTT
CDR3: CSARLRQKITDTQYF

D: NA
size: NA
V: TRBV7-2
J: TRBJ2-1
DNA: TGTGCAAGCAGCGCACCGGGACGCGAGCAGTTATTC
CDR3: CASSAPGREQLF

D: NA
size: NA
V: TRBV6-1
J: TRBJ1-5
DNA: TGTGCCACCTTCTCCGGGACACGGAATCACCCCCAGCATTTT
CDR3: CATFSGTRNHPQHF

D: NA
size: many
V: TRBV27
J: TRBJ2-5
DNA: TGTGCCAGCAGCTACACCCAGGGCGGTGGGACCCAGTACTTC
CDR3: CASSYTQGGGTQYF

D: NA
size: once
V: TRBV28
J: TRBJ1-2
DNA: TGTGCCAGCAGTTTAAGAGCACAATACTATGGCTACACCTTC
CDR3: CASSLRAQYYGYTF

D: NA
size: NA
V: TRBV3-1
J: TRBJ2-7
DNA: TGTGCCAGCAGCTATAAGCCCCTATCGGGAAAGACCTACGAGCAGTACTTC
CDR3: CASSYKPLSGKTYEQYF

D: NA
size: NA
V: TRBV6-9
J: TRBJ2-1
DNA: TGTGCCAGCAGTTCATGGGGTGTCTATGAGCAGTTCTTC
CDR3: CASSSWGVYEQFF

D: NA
size: many
V: TRBV15
J: TRBJ1-2
DNA: TGTGCCACCAGCCCCCGGATCTTCTCGGAATTC
CDR3: CATSPRIFSEF

D: TRBD1
size: many
V: TRBV2
J: TRBJ2-7
DNA: TGTGCCAGCAGCGCCGGGACAGAATACGAGCAGTACTTC
CDR3: CASSAGTEYEQYF

D: NA
size: NA
V: TRBV6-2/TRBV6-3
J: TRBJ2-1
DNA: TGTGTTAGCAGTTACCAGGGACTCGACATCAATGAGCAGTTCTTC
CDR3: CVSSYQGLDINEQFF

D: NA
size: many
V: TRBV27
J: TRBJ1-2
DNA: TGTGCCAGCAGTTTATCGGGGGCGGCCGGCTACACCTTC
CDR3: CASSLSGAAGYTF

D: NA
size: NA
V: TRBV12-3/TRBV12-4
J: TRBJ2-1
DNA: TGTGCCAGCAGTTTAGTAAGGCAGGACAATGAGAAGTTCTTC
CDR3: CASSLVRQDNEKFF

D: NA
size: many
V: TRBV6-1
J: TRBJ2-7
DNA: TGTGCCAGCAGTCTCTCAGGTACCTACGAGCAGTACTTC
CDR3: CASSLSGTYEQYF

D: NA
size: many
V: TRBV15
J: TRBJ2-5
DNA: TGTGCCACCAGCAGAGATTCAGAAGAGACCCAGTACTTC
CDR3: CATSRDSEETQYF

D: NA
size: many
V: TRBV6-1
J: TRBJ2-1
DNA: TGTGCCAGCAGTGCCCTAGGTGCCCACTGGAGCTCCTACAATGAGCAGTTCTTC
CDR3: CASSALGAHWSSYNEQFF

D: TRBD2
size: few
V: TRBV2
J: TRBJ2-5
DNA: TGTGCCAGCAGTGCAATCCGAATAGCGGGGGAGTTAGAGACCCAGTACTTC
CDR3: CASSAIRIAGELETQYF

D: TRBD1
size: many
V: TRBV28
J: TRBJ2-3
DNA: TGTGCCAGCAGCTCCGGGACAGGGTACACAGATACGCAGTATTTT
CDR3: CASSSGTGYTDTQYF

D: TRBD2
size: few
V: TRBV7-9
J: TRBJ2-3
DNA: TGTGCCAGCAGGGCACTAGCGGGAGTGGATACACAGTATTTT
CDR3: CASRALAGVDTQYF

D: TRBD1
size: many
V: TRBV10-3
J: TRBJ1-5
DNA: TGTGCCATCGGGACAGGGGGATATCAGCCCCAGCATTTT
CDR3: CAIGTGGYQPQHF

D: TRBD1
size: NA
V: TRBV27
J: TRBJ2-7
DNA: TGTACCAGCAGGGGGACATGGCCCTACGAGCAGTACTTC
CDR3: CTSRGTWPYEQYF

D: NA
size: NA
V: TRBV20-1
J: TRBJ2-5
DNA: TGCGGTGCCACGATACAAGAGAACCAGTACTTC
CDR3: CGATIQENQYF